The 23 T cell receptor beta chains given below trace back to one sample, sequenced in a study of CD8+CD57+ T cells in acquired aplastic anemia. By flow cytometry, patients selected for sequencing had shown an expansion of CD8+CD57+ cells. Both TCR beta VDJ combination and CDR3 sequence profiling were carried out. Genomic DNA was the template for this profiling. TCRdb re-called the reads with MiXCR, one entry per CDR3 protein. Among about half a million distinct CDR3 sequences listed, around 33% were seen once. The sample comprised sorted CD4+, CD8+, or CD8+CD57+ T cells (not recorded which) from PBMCs. Every receptor here comes from a human donor with aplastic anemia.

To note about this clonotype: This may arise from a read error, as a much more abundant clone is one base away. The CDR3 region is CASTRGGSGYEQYF. Written as DNA, the CDR3 is TGTGCCAGTACAAGGGGCGGGAGCGGCTATGAGCAGTACTTC. This chain links TRBV19 with TRBJ2-7, with 7 bases matching TRBD2. Germline CDR1 and CDR2: LNHDA and SQIVND (reference sequence). The CDR3 runs 14 residues. V shed 7 bases and J 7 bases; nucleotides not matched to a gene: 13.

This clonotype was seen many times. CDR3 sequence (DNA): TGCAGTGCTAGGCGTGGGACAGGGGTCCACTACGAGCAGTACTTC. Translating gives CSARRGTGVHYEQYF. The chain employs TRBV20-1 and TRBJ2-7, with 10 bases fitting TRBD1. The CDR3 extends over 15 amino acids. With V trimmed by 3 bases and J by 3 bases, 8 bases remained unmatched. The germline gives CDR1 DFQATT, CDR2 SNEGSKA (reference sequence).

The chain recombines TRBV11-2 with TRBJ2-5; D is perhaps TRBD2 (5 bases). The germline V gene has CDR1 SGHAT and CDR2 FQNNGV. V dropped 1 base and J dropped 5 bases, with 23 bases sitting between them. This CDR3 region has 18 residues. The CDR3 reads CASSLGLRQREGTETQYF. Written as DNA, the CDR3 is TGTGCCAGCAGCTTAGGGTTACGTCAACGAGAGGGTACGGAGACCCAGTACTTC.

Concerning this clonotype: With a much larger clone just one base away, this may be a read error. V usage is TRBV20-1 and J usage is TRBJ1-2; 8 bases match TRBD1. Germline V CDR1 and CDR2: DFQATT, SNEGSKA (reference sequence). Trimming cost V 6 bases and J 6 bases; bases outside gene matches: 12. The CDR3 spans 14 residues. CDR3 coding DNA: TGCAGTGCGTGTCTCGGGGACAGGAAAAATGGCTACACCTTC. Amino acid sequence: CSACLGDRKNGYTF.

This clonotype was detected only a few times. The chain joins TRBV20-1 to TRBJ1-1; a weak D match, TRBD1 (5 bases). CDR1 and CDR2 from the germline V gene are DFQATT and SNEGSKA (reference sequence). This CDR3 has 15 residues. Trimming took off 6 bases at V and 4 bases at J, with 21 bases between the two ends. CDR3 sequence (DNA): TGCAGTGCGCCGAAAGGCGGCAGGGTGGGCACTGAAGCTTTCTTT. It encodes CSAPKGGRVGTEAFF.

The CDR3 DNA reads TGTGCCAGCAGTGACGAGAACTATGGCTACACCTTC. Translated, it gives CASSDENYGYTF. This chain uses TRBV6-1 with TRBJ1-2; D is undetermined. V lost 3 bases and J 2 bases, leaving 4 bases between the germline ends. CDR1 and CDR2 (germline): MNHNS, SASEGT. This CDR3 has 12 amino acids.

This clonotype was seen at least ten times. The rearrangement uses TRBV7-8 and TRBJ1-6; 8 nucleotides align to TRBD1. The CDR3 is made up of 15 amino acids. From germline, CDR1 is SGHVS and CDR2 FQNEAQ. V shed 5 bases and J 5 bases; nucleotides not matched to a gene: 5. The DNA of the CDR3 is TGTGCCAGCAGCCCCCTACAGGGGGATAATTCACCCCTCCACTTT. Its protein product is CASSPLQGDNSPLHF.

This clonotype was seen at least ten times. This chain joins TRBV7-9 and TRBJ1-6; D uncertain. Trimming stripped 4 bases from V and 10 bases from J, with 11 bases between. Germline V CDR1 and CDR2: SEHNR, FQNEAQ (reference sequence). The CDR3 is 13 amino acids. The CDR3 DNA reads TGTGCCAGCAGCTCGAGAGGGAACTCACCCCTCCACTTT. It translates to CASSSRGNSPLHF.

About this clonotype: A read error is possible here, since a much larger clone lies one base away. The V and J genes are TRBV2 and TRBJ2-2; no clear D. The CDR3 contains 14 residues. Germline V gives CDR1 SNHLY, CDR2 FYNNEI. V was pared by 4 bases and J by 3 bases, with 9 bases between. CDR3 bases: TGTGCCAGCAGTGGATTTGCGGACACCGGGGAGCTGTTTTTT. Its translation: CASSGFADTGELFF.

This clonotype has ten or more counts. CDR3: CASSQLAGGLNEQFF. The DNA for the CDR3 is TGTGCCAGCAGTCAACTAGCGGGGGGGTTAAATGAGCAGTTCTTC. The V call is TRBV2, the J call TRBJ2-1; TRBD2 agrees at 13 bases. Germline V gene sequence: CDR1 SNHLY, CDR2 FYNNEI. The CDR3 is 15 amino acids. V shed 5 bases, J shed 7 bases, and the junction held 5 bases outside the gene matches.

The chain recombines TRBV4-1 with TRBJ2-1; TRBD2 might be the D (6 bases). CDR3 length: 18 amino acids. From germline, CDR1 is MGHRA and CDR2 YSYEKL. Trimming removed 1 base from V and 1 base from J, with 17 bases in between. CDR3 in amino acids: CASSQGIAASSSYNEQFF. Written as DNA, the CDR3 is TGCGCCAGCAGCCAAGGGATAGCGGCATCCAGTTCCTACAATGAGCAGTTCTTC.

This clonotype was recorded at least ten times. J is TRBJ1-2 and V is TRBV9, with TRBD1 matching over 10 bases. Germline V gives CDR1 SGDLS, CDR2 YYNGEE. This CDR3 has 14 residues. V gave up 3 bases and J gave up 7 bases; unmatched junction bases: 6. The CDR3 nucleotides are TGTGCCAGCAGCGGGGGGACAGGGGTTATTGGCTACACCTTC. As protein: CASSGGTGVIGYTF.

This rearrangement joins TRBV19 to TRBJ2-1; the D is unclear. This CDR3 region has 15 residues. Per germline, CDR1 LNHDA and CDR2 SQIVND (reference sequence). The V and J ends lost 1 base and 3 bases respectively, with 10 bases between them. The CDR3 DNA follows: TGTGCCAGTAGTATAGCAGTTGGCCACTACAATGAGCAGTTCTTC. This encodes CASSIAVGHYNEQFF.

J is TRBJ1-5 and V is TRBV6-7, with TRBD1 as a possible D gene (5 bases). TRBV6-7 is an ORF for which the function is uncertain. The CDR3 has 17 residues. Trimming took off 5 bases at V and 2 bases at J, with 19 bases between the two ends. CDR3 residues: CASSHPQDIRGNQPQHF. The CDR3 coding sequence is TGTGCCAGCAGTCATCCACAGGACATCCGGGGCAATCAGCCCCAGCATTTT.

The CDR3 bases are TGTGCCAGCAGCTCCCCTCGTCGGGGGGTTGGTGGGGCCAACGTCCTGACTTTC. Protein: CASSSPRRGVGGANVLTF. The rearrangement uses TRBV11-2 and TRBJ2-6; 7 nucleotides line up with TRBD2. This CDR3 is built from 18 residues. CDR1 is SGHAT and CDR2 is FQNNGV in the germline V gene. The V and J ends lost 4 bases and 3 bases, in that order; junction bases with no gene match: 12.

The V gene is TRBV20-1, the J gene TRBJ2-7; possibly TRBD2 for D (6 bases). Trimming stripped 2 bases from V and 3 bases from J, with 14 bases between. There are 14 residues in the CDR3. CDR1 is DFQATT and CDR2 is SNEGSKA in the germline V gene (reference sequence). In nucleotides, the CDR3 is TGCAGTGCTAGACGTCCCGGGGGATACTACGAGCAGTACTTC. This codes for CSARRPGGYYEQYF.

The chain carries TRBV4-1 and TRBJ2-3; D may correspond to TRBD1 or TRBD2 (5 bases each). The germline V gene has CDR1 MGHRA and CDR2 YSYEKL. The CDR3 has 13 amino acids. Trimming left V 2 bases short and J 4 bases short, with 7 bases between. CDR3 DNA sequence: TGCGCCAGCAGCCAACCGGGGCCAGATACGCAGTATTTT. Amino acids: CASSQPGPDTQYF.

V usage is TRBV2 and J usage is TRBJ1-5; the D is unclear. Germline assignment: CDR1 SNHLY and CDR2 FYNNEI. The CDR3 is 14 residues long. The V end was cut by 7 bases, the J end by 7 bases, with 17 bases between. CDR3 sequence reads: CASTVAAYEQPQHF. CDR3 bases: TGTGCCAGCACCGTAGCGGCGTACGAGCAGCCCCAGCATTTT. The whole variable domain, filled in from reference TRBV2 and TRBJ1-5, reads EPEVTQTPSHQVTQMGQEVILRCVPISNHLYFYWYRQILGQKVEFLVSFYNNEISEKSEIFDDQFSVERPDGSNFTLKIRSTKLEDSAMYFCASTVAAYEQPQHFGDGTRLSIL.

Ten or more counts support this clonotype. The rearrangement joins TRBV19 to TRBJ2-7, with 9 nucleotides matching TRBD2. V shed 5 bases, J shed 2 bases, and the junction held 7 bases outside the gene matches. The CDR3 consists of 15 residues. The germline gives CDR1 LNHDA, CDR2 SQIVND (reference sequence). The CDR3 sequence is CASSPRLAAAYEQYF. CDR3 bases: TGTGCCAGTAGTCCCCGACTAGCGGCAGCCTACGAGCAGTACTTC.

The chain joins TRBV20-1 to TRBJ1-1; TRBD1 might be the D (5 bases). V gave up 2 bases and J gave up 1 base, with 11 bases separating them. The CDR3 is made up of 14 amino acids. CDR1 DFQATT and CDR2 SNEGSKA come from the germline V gene (reference sequence). CDR3 sequence reads: CSARSGPQNTEAFF. CDR3 nucleotides: TGCAGTGCTAGATCGGGACCTCAGAACACTGAAGCTTTCTTT.

To note about this clonotype: A much larger clone differs by one base, so this may be a read error. This rearrangement joins TRBV7-9 to TRBJ1-1; 7 positions match TRBD1. CDR3 size: 14 residues. Germline lookup yields CDR1 SEHNR and CDR2 FQNEAQ (reference sequence). V gave up 5 bases and J gave up 8 bases; unmatched junction bases: 11. The CDR3 nucleotides are TGTGCCAGCAGCACAGGAATCCGGGACAGCGAAGCTTTCTTT. Translation: CASSTGIRDSEAFF.

The CDR3 nucleotides are TGTGCCAGCAGTTTCACACCGAACTCCTACGAGCAGTACTTC. Translated, it gives CASSFTPNSYEQYF. The rearrangement joins TRBV6-5 to TRBJ2-7; no definite D call. CDR1 is MNHEY, CDR2 SVGAGI, per germline. Trimming removed 4 bases at V and 0 bases at J, with 10 bases between. This CDR3 comprises 14 residues.

As concerns this clonotype: The CDR3 end shows no conserved phenylalanine or tryptophan, and so a read error is likely. The rearrangement joins TRBV12-3 or TRBV12-4 to TRBJ1-1, with no clear D. The CDR3 loop spans 14 amino acids. V was cut by 3 bases and J by 0 bases, with 8 bases left in between. This CDR3 reads CASSLENVNTEAFS. Here the CDR3 DNA reads TGTGCCAGCAGTTTGGAAAACGTGAACACTGAAGCTTTCTCT.